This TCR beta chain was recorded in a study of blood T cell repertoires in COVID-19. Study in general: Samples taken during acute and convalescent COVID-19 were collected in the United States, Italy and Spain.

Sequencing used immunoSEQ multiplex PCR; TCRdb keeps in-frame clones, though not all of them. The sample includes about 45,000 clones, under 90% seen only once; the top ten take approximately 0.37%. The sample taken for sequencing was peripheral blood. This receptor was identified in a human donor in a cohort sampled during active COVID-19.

Written as DNA, the CDR3 is TGTGCCAGCAGCCAAGGGGCAGGGGGCTTCTACGAGCAGTACTTC. Translation gives CASSQGAGGFYEQYF. The chain is built from TRBV5-6 and TRBJ2-7, with TRBD1 matching over 8 bases. The J segment lost 3 bases and the V segment lost 4 bases, leaving 9 bases of the junction unmatched. The CDR3 runs 15 residues. Germline assignment: CDR1 SGHDT and CDR2 YYEEEE.